This TCR beta chain came from a study of lymphopenia after photon versus proton radiotherapy. V shed 4 bases and J shed 4 bases, with 10 bases lying between them. This CDR3 region has 13 residues. The germline CDR1 and CDR2 sequences are MNHEY and SMNVEV (reference sequence). General study findings and limits: Better survival with proton therapy was suggested as possible, not demonstrated. Proton therapy kept repertoires fairly stable, unlike photons, which gained effector/memory cells.

Sequencing was performed with immunoSEQ multiplex PCR; in TCRdb, only in-frame clones are kept and a portion is missing. This table has 25,000 or so clones, about 85% appearing once. Concerning this clone: Its target is unknown.

The chain employs TRBV27 and TRBJ2-5; D uncertain. This clonotype originated in a man between 25 and 39 years old with gastric cancer. The sequenced sample was peripheral blood, obtained from a patient treated with photon-based radiotherapy. DNA for the CDR3: TGTGCCAGCAGTTGGACCATTAGAGAGACCCAGTACTTC. Protein sequence: CASSWTIRETQYF.